The 8 T cell receptor beta chains reported below all come from one sample, sequenced in a study of control samples from healthy donors and cancer patients. Profiling relied on immunoSEQ multiplex PCR, and the TCRdb table lists in-frame clones only, not all of them. The repertoire includes about 70,000 clones, 84% of them detected once, and 28% sits in the top ten. Sequenced input: blood. The receptor source for this set is a man in his fifties in good health.

CDR3 DNA: TGTGCCAGCAGGGCTACTAGCGGGAGGACCTACGAGCAGTACTTC. Its protein product is CASRATSGRTYEQYF. V gene TRBV14 combines with J gene TRBJ2-7; TRBD2 matches at 12 bases. V lost 6 bases to trimming and J lost 2 bases; unmatched junction nucleotides: 5. CDR3 size: 15 residues. From germline, CDR1 is SGHDN and CDR2 FVKESK.

The gene calls are TRBV4-1 and TRBJ2-1; D uncertain. CDR1 is MGHRA, CDR2 YSYEKL, per germline. The germline V and J ends were trimmed by 5 bases and 5 bases, with 13 bases remaining between them. This CDR3 region has 14 residues. The CDR3 sequence: CASSLRDKHNEQFF. DNA for the CDR3: TGCGCCAGCAGCTTACGCGACAAGCACAATGAGCAGTTCTTC.

The V call is TRBV7-3, the J call TRBJ2-7, with D maybe TRBD1 (6 bases). CDR1 and CDR2 (germline): SGHTA, FQGTGA. Trimming shortened V by 2 bases and J by 5 bases, and 10 bases separated the two germline ends. CDR3 length: 13 amino acids. In nucleotides, the CDR3 is TGTGCCAGCAGCTTACAAGGGGGAGACGAGCAGTACTTC. This sequence encodes CASSLQGGDEQYF. The full variable domain, completed using reference TRBV7-3 and TRBJ2-7, is GAGVSQTPSNKVTEKGKYVELRCDPISGHTALYWYRQSLGQGPEFLIYFQGTGAADDSGLPNDRFFAVRPEGSVSTLKIQRTERGDSAVYLCASSLQGGDEQYFGPGTRLTVT.

The CDR3 bases are TGTGCCAGCAGCACCAGGGACAGGGGACCGAACACTGAAGCTTTCTTT. Protein sequence: CASSTRDRGPNTEAFF. The V and J genes are TRBV5-4 and TRBJ1-1; 10 nucleotides match TRBD1. Germline V gene data show CDR1 as SGHNT and CDR2 as YYREEE (reference sequence). Trimming took 4 bases from V and 1 from J; bases not matched to a gene: 7. The CDR3 covers 16 residues.

The chain couples TRBV3-1 (or the pseudogene TRBV3-2) to TRBJ2-7, with D perhaps TRBD2 (5 bases). V lost 4 bases, J lost 4 bases, and 11 bases lay in between. The V gene's germline CDR1 is LGHDT and CDR2 YNNKEL (reference sequence). The CDR3 covers 13 residues. DNA of the CDR3: TGTGCCAGCAGCCGTACCGGAGGTTACGAGCAGTACTTC. This sequence encodes CASSRTGGYEQYF.

V is TRBV30 and J is TRBJ1-2, with no clear D. From germline, CDR1 is GTSNPN and CDR2 SVGIG (reference sequence). The germline V and J ends were trimmed by 5 bases and 6 bases, with 10 bases remaining between them. There are 11 residues in the CDR3. CDR3 in DNA: TGTGCCTGGTATACCGGGAATGGCTACACCTTC. Encoded protein: CAWYTGNGYTF.

The V gene is TRBV7-2, the J gene TRBJ2-7, with TRBD2 matching 9 bases. The germline CDR1 and CDR2 sequences are SGHTA and FQGNSA. The V gene end was trimmed by 5 bases and the J gene end by 0 bases; junction bases not matched to a gene: 5. The CDR3 sequence is 15 residues long. CDR3 DNA sequence: TGTGCCAGCAGCCCTAGCGGGGTAAGCTCCTACGAGCAGTACTTC. It yields the protein CASSPSGVSSYEQYF.

The rearrangement links TRBV4-2 to TRBJ2-3, with D perhaps matching TRBD2 (6 bases). The CDR3 covers 15 residues. The germline V gene has CDR1 LGHNA and CDR2 YNFKEQ. Between the trimmed V and J ends, which lost 4 bases and 3 bases, there was a span of 14 bases. CDR3 DNA: TGTGCCAGCAGCCTGGCGTGGGAGGATACAGATACGCAGTATTTT. Translation: CASSLAWEDTDTQYF.